This T cell receptor (beta chain) was recovered during a study of blood T cell repertoires in COVID-19. This CDR3 region has 17 residues. V lost 3 bases to trimming and J lost 1 base; unmatched junction nucleotides: 9. Germline V gene data show CDR1 as SNHLY and CDR2 as FYNNEI. TCRdb's copy holds only in-frame clones and misses some; the assay was immunoSEQ multiplex PCR. The profile covers under 200,000 clones, with 70% to 90% appearing a single time and roughly 0.82% taken by the ten largest. The receptor's source is a woman aged 18-30 years who had recovered from COVID-19. The chain links TRBV2 to TRBJ2-1; 7 bases match TRBD1. The sample taken for sequencing was PBMCs or T cells enriched from blood (not recorded which). In DNA, the CDR3 is TGTGCCAGCAGTGACCAACCGACAGGGTTGTCCTACAATGAGCAGTTCTTC. This translates into CASSDQPTGLSYNEQFF.